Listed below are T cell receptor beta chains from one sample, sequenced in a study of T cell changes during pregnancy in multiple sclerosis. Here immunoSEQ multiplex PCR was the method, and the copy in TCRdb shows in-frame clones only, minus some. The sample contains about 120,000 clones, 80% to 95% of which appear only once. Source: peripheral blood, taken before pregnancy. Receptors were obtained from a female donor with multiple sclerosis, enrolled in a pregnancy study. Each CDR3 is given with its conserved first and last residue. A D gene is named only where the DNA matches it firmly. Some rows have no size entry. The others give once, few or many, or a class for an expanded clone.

TGTGCCAGCAGCTTAAAGGGGAGGGACTCCGAGCAGTACTTC	CASSLKGRDSEQYF	NA	TRBD2	TRBV5-4	TRBJ2-7
TGTGCCAGCTCACCACAAACGGCGGGGGGCAATCAGCCCCAGCATTTT	CASSPQTAGGNQPQHF	NA	NA	TRBV18	TRBJ1-5
TGTGCCAGCAGTAAAGGCCGCGGGGGGCGAAGCACAGATACGCAGTATTTT	CASSKGRGGRSTDTQYF	NA	NA	TRBV21-1	TRBJ2-3
TGTGCCAGCAGAAACTCAGGACAGGGAAATGTACGTGGCTACACCTTC	CASRNSGQGNVRGYTF	NA	TRBD1	TRBV28	TRBJ1-2
TGTGCCAGCAGCAACGGGGAAAGCACAGATACGCAGTATTTT	CASSNGESTDTQYF	few	NA	TRBV6-4	TRBJ2-3
TGTGCCAGCAGCTTAAGCGCCAACACTGAAGCTTTCTTT	CASSLSANTEAFF	NA	NA	TRBV7-3	TRBJ1-1
TGCGCCAGCACCCACCAGACAGGGGACGGCTACACCTTC	CASTHQTGDGYTF	NA	TRBD1	TRBV4-1	TRBJ1-2
TGCGCCAGCAGCTTGGCCTTGAGCGGTGCACAAGAGACCCAGTACTTC	CASSLALSGAQETQYF	NA	NA	TRBV5-1	TRBJ2-5
TGTGCCACCGGCCTTCGGGGTTACGAGCAGTACTTC	CATGLRGYEQYF	NA	NA	TRBV10-3	TRBJ2-7
TGCGCCAGCAGCTTGGGGACACGGAACACCGGGGAGCTGTTTTTT	CASSLGTRNTGELFF	NA	NA	TRBV5-1	TRBJ2-2
TGTGCCATCAGTGAATCAATCGGTCCTGGTAATCAGCCCCAGCATTTT	CAISESIGPGNQPQHF	NA	NA	TRBV10-3	TRBJ1-5
TGTGCCAGCAGCCCGCGCCGTATCTACGAGCAGTACTTC	CASSPRRIYEQYF	NA	NA	TRBV21-1	TRBJ2-7
TGTGCCAGCAGTGGACAGGGGTCGACTAATGAAAAACTGTTTTTT	CASSGQGSTNEKLFF	NA	TRBD1	TRBV6-6	TRBJ1-4
TGTGCCAGCAGTTCAACAGGGTCACCCAATCAGCCCCAGCATTTT	CASSSTGSPNQPQHF	NA	NA	TRBV27	TRBJ1-5
TGTGCCAGCAGACGGGGAGCTTCAGTAGAGCAGTACTTC	CASRRGASVEQYF	NA	NA	TRBV5-4	TRBJ2-7
TGTGCCAGCAGCTTGGCGGCTAGCGAAAACCCCGGGGAGCTGTTTTTT	CASSLAASENPGELFF	NA	NA	TRBV5-4	TRBJ2-2
TGTGCCATCAGTGAGTCCACGGCAACTAATGAAAAACTGTTTTTT	CAISESTATNEKLFF	NA	NA	TRBV10-3	TRBJ1-4
TGTGCCAGCAGTCCCCTTTCTACAGGGTCTCGGGAGACCCAGTACTTC	CASSPLSTGSRETQYF	NA	NA	TRBV27	TRBJ2-5
TGTGCCAGCAGCTTAGCGTATAATAACAATGAGCAGTTCTTC	CASSLAYNNNEQFF	NA	NA	TRBV7-6	TRBJ2-1
TGCGCCAGCAGCCAAGTCGGCAGGGGGCACGAGACCCAGTACTTC	CASSQVGRGHETQYF	NA	TRBD1	TRBV4-1	TRBJ2-5
TGTGCCAGCAGCTTAGCTTGGGAGGGCCTGGGCCAAAACATTCAGTACTTC	CASSLAWEGLGQNIQYF	NA	TRBD2	TRBV11-2	TRBJ2-4
TGTGCCAGCAGTTTACGGGCAGGGGGACAGCCCCAGCATTTT	CASSLRAGGQPQHF	NA	TRBD1	TRBV28	TRBJ1-5
TGTGCCAGCAGTCCCGGCGGGGGTTTGATTCAGACCCAGTACTTC	CASSPGGGLIQTQYF	NA	TRBD2	TRBV11-3	TRBJ2-5
TGCAGCGTGGTGGGACTACAAGAGACCCAGTACTTC	CSVVGLQETQYF	NA	TRBD2	TRBV29-1	TRBJ2-5
TGTGCCAGCAGTACCGGGACAGATTACAATGAGCAGTTCTTC	CASSTGTDYNEQFF	NA	TRBD1	TRBV2	TRBJ2-1
TGTGCCAGCAGCTTATGGGACAGGGACTTCAATGAGCAGTTCTTC	CASSLWDRDFNEQFF	once	TRBD1	TRBV5-6	TRBJ2-1
TGTGCCAGCAGTGCCCTACAGGGGGCGAAAAACATTCAGTACTTC	CASSALQGAKNIQYF	NA	TRBD1	TRBV6-1	TRBJ2-4
TGTGCCAGCAGCCTTTTCGACAGGGGAGACACTGAAGCTTTCTTT	CASSLFDRGDTEAFF	NA	TRBD1	TRBV2	TRBJ1-1
TGTGCCAGCACCACTAGCGGCCCTAGTTCTAGGAACTTC	CASTTSGPSSRNF	NA	TRBD2	TRBV2	TRBJ2-7
TGCGCCAGCAGCTTGGGTGGACACAGGAACTACGAGCAGTACTTC	CASSLGGHRNYEQYF	NA	NA	TRBV5-1	TRBJ2-7
TGTGCCAGCTCACCACCATCAGGGGGTAATTCGAACACTGAAGCTTTCTTT	CASSPPSGGNSNTEAFF	NA	TRBD1	TRBV18	TRBJ1-1
TGTGCCAGCAGTACCAGGGTTGGCTACACCTTC	CASSTRVGYTF	NA	NA	TRBV6-5	TRBJ1-2
TGTGCCAGCAGCTTGGAACTAGCGGGGTACAATGAGCAGTTCTTC	CASSLELAGYNEQFF	NA	TRBD2	TRBV5-4	TRBJ2-1